This T cell receptor beta chain came from a study of T cells in localized non-small cell lung cancer. The CDR3 runs to 13 residues. Trimming shortened V by 6 bases and J by 0 bases, and 5 bases separated the two germline ends. The V gene's germline CDR1 is MGHDK and CDR2 SYGVNS. In the case of this clone: What it binds is not known.

Study results and caveats: In uninvolved adjacent lung, T cell clonality reached its highest value, exceeding tumor. Prolonged overall survival went with higher T cell density in the blood. The study detected a median approximately 54 of the top 100 tumor clones in adjacent lung.

Adjacent lung, free of atypia, was sampled at least 2 cm from the tumor margin. Sequenced by immunoSEQ multiplex PCR; TCRdb stores in-frame clones only, minus some. The table includes roughly 1,200 clones, approximately 30% detected once. The sample was normal lung tissue next to the tumor, taken before any cancer treatment. The chain combines TRBV25-1 with TRBJ1-4; D gene unclear. The TCR originated in a male donor aged 60 or over with stage I squamous cell lung carcinoma. CDR3 residues: CASSGATNEKLFF. The CDR3 DNA sequence: TGTGCCAGCAGCGGAGCAACTAATGAAAAACTGTTTTTT.